This record concerns one TCR beta chain sequence. This specimen comes from a study of blood T cells in healthy people across ages. Trimming cost V 3 bases and J 5 bases, with 14 bases left between them. Per germline, CDR1 DFQATT and CDR2 SNEGSKA (reference sequence). The CDR3 length is 13 residues. A second PCR of roughly 6 to 12 cycles used a sample-barcoded 5' primer and a J-beta primer mix. TCRdb processed the 5' RACE reads anew with MiXCR; each CDR3 protein has one entry. The sample records some 920,000 distinct CDR3 sequences, about 53% being singletons. Sequenced: blood. The clonotype was recovered from an older woman in good health. This chain links TRBV20-1 with TRBJ2-7, with D possibly matching TRBD2 (5 bases). The CDR3 loop is CSARPGIAHEQYF. CDR3 sequence (DNA): TGCAGTGCTAGGCCGGGAATCGCCCACGAGCAGTACTTC.